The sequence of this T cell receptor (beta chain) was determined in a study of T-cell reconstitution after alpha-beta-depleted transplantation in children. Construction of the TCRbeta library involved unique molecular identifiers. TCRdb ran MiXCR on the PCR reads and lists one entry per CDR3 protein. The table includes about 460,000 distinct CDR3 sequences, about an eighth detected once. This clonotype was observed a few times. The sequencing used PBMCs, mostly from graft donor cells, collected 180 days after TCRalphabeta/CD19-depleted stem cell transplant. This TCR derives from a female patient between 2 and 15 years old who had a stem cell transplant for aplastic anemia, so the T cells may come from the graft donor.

The CDR3 DNA reads as TGCAGTGCCACTGGAGACTACGAGCAGTACTTC. The encoded protein is CSATGDYEQYF. The rearrangement uses TRBV20-1 and TRBJ2-7, with no clear D. Germline V gene lookup returns CDR1 DFQATT and CDR2 SNEGSKA (reference sequence). Trimming took off 6 bases at V and 3 bases at J, with 9 bases between the two ends. The CDR3 is made up of 11 amino acids.